This TCR beta chain was sequenced in a study of tissue T cells after allogeneic stem cell transplantation. This clone was recorded only once. There are 16 residues in the CDR3. Per germline, CDR1 SGHRS and CDR2 YFSETQ. J gave up 4 bases and V 4 bases, and 10 bases lay outside the gene matches. Sequencing was performed with immunoSEQ multiplex PCR; in TCRdb, only in-frame clones are kept and a portion is missing. This sample has 20,000 to 25,000 clones; 73% occur once, and the top ten carry approximately 8%. The sequence came from a female donor aged 60 or older with lung cancer. The V and J genes are TRBV5-1 and TRBJ1-4; 7 bases are a match to TRBD1. Material: tissue from the ileum, obtained at autopsy. CDR3 bases: TGCGCCAGCAGCGACACAGGGGCCATTGGTAATGAAAAACTGTTTTTT. It encodes CASSDTGAIGNEKLFF.